Below, one T cell receptor (beta chain) is given with its context. The antigen remains unidentified. The source of the sample is a study of cytomegalovirus exposure and HLA in healthy donors. Study conclusions and caveats: The authors listed 150 to 200 TCR beta chains as cytomegalovirus-associated. Researchers had no immune exposure information except CMV serostatus available. TCR association rates varied by HLA locus in a later analysis, with DRB1 highest and HLA-C lowest.

In the PCR, 60 Vbeta and 13 Jbeta primers were used. The method was immunoSEQ multiplex PCR; TCRdb's version includes in-frame clones alone and lacks a portion of them. The sample lists 80,000 or so clones, around 75% occurring once. The V end was cut by 2 bases, the J end by 5 bases, with 12 bases between. The CDR3 sequence is 14 residues long. Germline V gene data show CDR1 as SGHVS and CDR2 as FQNEAQ. The sequence came from a woman in her forties in good health and CMV-seronegative. Sequencing used PBMCs. V gene TRBV7-8 combines with J gene TRBJ2-5, with D possibly matching TRBD2 (5 bases). The CDR3 here is CASSLRMIAETQYF. CDR3 nucleotides: TGTGCCAGCAGCTTAAGGATGATAGCGGAGACCCAGTACTTC.